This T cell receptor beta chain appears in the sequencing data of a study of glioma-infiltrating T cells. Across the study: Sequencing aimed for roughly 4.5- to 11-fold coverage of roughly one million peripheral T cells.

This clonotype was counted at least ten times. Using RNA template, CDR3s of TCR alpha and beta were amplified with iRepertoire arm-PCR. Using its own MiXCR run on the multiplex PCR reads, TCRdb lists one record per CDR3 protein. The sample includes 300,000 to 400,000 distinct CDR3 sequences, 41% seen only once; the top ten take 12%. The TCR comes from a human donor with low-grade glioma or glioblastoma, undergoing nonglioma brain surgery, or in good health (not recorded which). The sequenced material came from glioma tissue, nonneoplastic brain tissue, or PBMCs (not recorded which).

DNA for the CDR3: TGTGCCAGCACTTCAGGGGGGCACACCGGGGAGCTGTTTTTT. It specifies CASTSGGHTGELFF. The V call is TRBV6-1, the J call TRBJ2-2; possible D gene TRBD1, 7 bases. Trimming removed 7 bases from V and 3 bases from J, with 12 bases in between. The germline CDR1 and CDR2 sequences are MNHNS and SASEGT. The CDR3 is 14 residues long.